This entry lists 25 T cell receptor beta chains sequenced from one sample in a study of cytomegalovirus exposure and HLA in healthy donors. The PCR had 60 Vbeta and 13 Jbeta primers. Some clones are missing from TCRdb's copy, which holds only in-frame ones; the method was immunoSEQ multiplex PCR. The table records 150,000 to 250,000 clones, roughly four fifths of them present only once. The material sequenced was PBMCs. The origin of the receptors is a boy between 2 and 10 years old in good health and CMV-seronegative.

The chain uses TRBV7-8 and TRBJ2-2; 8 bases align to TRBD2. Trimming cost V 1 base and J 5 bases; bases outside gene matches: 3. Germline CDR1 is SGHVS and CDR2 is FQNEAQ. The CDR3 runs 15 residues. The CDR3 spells CASSLVGGGTGELFF. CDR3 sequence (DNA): TGTGCCAGCAGCTTAGTGGGCGGGGGGACCGGGGAGCTGTTTTTT.

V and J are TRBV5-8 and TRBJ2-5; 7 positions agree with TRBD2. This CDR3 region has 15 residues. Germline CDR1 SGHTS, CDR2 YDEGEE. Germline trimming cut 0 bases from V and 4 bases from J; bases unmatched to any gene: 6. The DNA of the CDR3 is TGTGCCAGCAGCTTGGGAACTGGCGGGGGAGAGACCCAGTACTTC. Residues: CASSLGTGGGETQYF.

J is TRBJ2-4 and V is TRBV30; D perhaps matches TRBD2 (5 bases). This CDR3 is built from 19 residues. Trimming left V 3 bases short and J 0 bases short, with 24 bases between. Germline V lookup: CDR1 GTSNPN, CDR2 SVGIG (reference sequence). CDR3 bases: TGTGCCTGGAGCCGAGGGCGGGTAGTAGGGCCGGGAGCCAAAAACATTCAGTACTTC. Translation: CAWSRGRVVGPGAKNIQYF.

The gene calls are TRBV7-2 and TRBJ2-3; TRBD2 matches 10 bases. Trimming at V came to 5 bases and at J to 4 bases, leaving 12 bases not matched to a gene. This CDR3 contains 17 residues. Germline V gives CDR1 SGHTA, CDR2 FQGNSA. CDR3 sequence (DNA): TGTGCCAGCAGCAAGCTTCTAGCGGGGGTTCTTGCAGATACGCAGTATTTT. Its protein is CASSKLLAGVLADTQYF.

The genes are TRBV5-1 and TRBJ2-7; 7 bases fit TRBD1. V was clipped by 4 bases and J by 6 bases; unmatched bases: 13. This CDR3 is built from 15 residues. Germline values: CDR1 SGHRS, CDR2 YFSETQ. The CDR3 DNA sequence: TGCGCCAGCAGCCAAACCGCCCGACAGGGTGGCGAGCAGTACTTC. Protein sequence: CASSQTARQGGEQYF.

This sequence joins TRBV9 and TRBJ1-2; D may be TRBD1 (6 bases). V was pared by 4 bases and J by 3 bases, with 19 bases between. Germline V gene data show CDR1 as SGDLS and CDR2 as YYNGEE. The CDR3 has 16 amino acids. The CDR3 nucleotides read TGTGCCAGCAGCCCAAGACCGGGGGGCATGGACTATGGCTACACCTTC. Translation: CASSPRPGGMDYGYTF.

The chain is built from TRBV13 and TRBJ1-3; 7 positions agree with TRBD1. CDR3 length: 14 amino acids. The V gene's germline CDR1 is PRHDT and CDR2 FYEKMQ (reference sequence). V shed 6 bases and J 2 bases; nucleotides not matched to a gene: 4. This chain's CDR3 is CASSRQGAGNTIYF. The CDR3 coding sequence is TGTGCCAGCAGTCGCCAGGGGGCTGGAAACACCATATATTTT.

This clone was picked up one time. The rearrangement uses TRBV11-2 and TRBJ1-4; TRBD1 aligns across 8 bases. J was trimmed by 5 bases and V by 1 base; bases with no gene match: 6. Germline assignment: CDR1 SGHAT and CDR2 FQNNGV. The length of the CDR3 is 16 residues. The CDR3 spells CASSLGRTGRNEKLFF. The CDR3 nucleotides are TGTGCCAGCAGCTTAGGTAGGACAGGGAGGAATGAAAAACTGTTTTTT. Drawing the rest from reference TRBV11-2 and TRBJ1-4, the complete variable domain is EAGVAQSPRYKIIEKRQSVAFWCNPISGHATLYWYQQILGQGPKLLIQFQNNGVVDDSQLPKDRFSAERLKGVDSTLKIQPAKLEDSAVYLCASSLGRTGRNEKLFFGSGTQLSVL.

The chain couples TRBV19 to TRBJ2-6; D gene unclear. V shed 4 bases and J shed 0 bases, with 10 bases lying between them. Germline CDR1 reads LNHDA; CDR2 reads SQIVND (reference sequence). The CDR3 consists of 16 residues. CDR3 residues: CASSNRKISGANVLTF. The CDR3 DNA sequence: TGTGCCAGTAGTAACAGAAAAATCTCTGGGGCCAACGTCCTGACTTTC.

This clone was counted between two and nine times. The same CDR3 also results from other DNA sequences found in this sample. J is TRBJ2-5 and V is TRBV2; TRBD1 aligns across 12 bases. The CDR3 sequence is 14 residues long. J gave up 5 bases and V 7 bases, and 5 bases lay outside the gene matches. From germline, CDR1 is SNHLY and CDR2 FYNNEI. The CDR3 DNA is TGTGCCAGCACCCGGGACAGGGGGCGGGAGACCCAGTACTTC. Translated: CASTRDRGRETQYF.

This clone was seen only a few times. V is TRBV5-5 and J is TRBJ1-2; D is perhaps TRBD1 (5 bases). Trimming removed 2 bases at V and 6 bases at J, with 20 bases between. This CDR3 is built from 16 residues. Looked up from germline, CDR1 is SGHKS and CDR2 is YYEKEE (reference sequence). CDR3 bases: TGTGCCAGCAGCTTAGTTGGGGGGAGGCAGAGACATGGCTACACCTTC. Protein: CASSLVGGRQRHGYTF.

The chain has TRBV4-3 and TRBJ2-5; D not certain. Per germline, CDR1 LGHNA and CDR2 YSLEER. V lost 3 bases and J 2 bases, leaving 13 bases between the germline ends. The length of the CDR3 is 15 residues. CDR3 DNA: TGCGCCAGCAGCCATCTACTGCGCGAACAAGAGACCCAGTACTTC. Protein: CASSHLLREQETQYF.

The CDR3 region has the DNA TGTGCCAGCAGCGGATTGAGTTCGGGGGCCAACGTCCTGACTTTC. Translated, it gives CASSGLSSGANVLTF. The V gene is TRBV9, the J gene TRBJ2-6; D is unresolved. Germline CDR1 is SGDLS and CDR2 is YYNGEE. The CDR3 consists of 15 residues. With 3 bases removed from V and 4 bases from J, the gap between germline ends came to 11 bases.

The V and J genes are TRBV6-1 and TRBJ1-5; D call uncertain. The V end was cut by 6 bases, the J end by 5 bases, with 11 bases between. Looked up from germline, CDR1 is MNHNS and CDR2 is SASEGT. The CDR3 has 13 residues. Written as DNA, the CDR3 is TGTGCCAGCAGCCCGGGGAAGGATCAGCCCCAGCATTTT. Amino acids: CASSPGKDQPQHF.

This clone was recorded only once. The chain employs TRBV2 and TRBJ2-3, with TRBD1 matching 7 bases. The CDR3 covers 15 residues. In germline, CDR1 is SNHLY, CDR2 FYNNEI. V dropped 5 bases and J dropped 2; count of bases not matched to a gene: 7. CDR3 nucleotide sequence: TGTGCCAGCAGTCGGTCAAAGGGGGCCACAGATACGCAGTATTTT. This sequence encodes CASSRSKGATDTQYF.

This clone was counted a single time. CDR3 nucleotides: TGTGCCAGTAGACGGGACAGGGTTCTCACTGAAGCTTTCTTT. Residues: CASRRDRVLTEAFF. The chain employs TRBV19 and TRBJ1-1; 9 nucleotides match TRBD1. Germline V gene lookup returns CDR1 LNHDA and CDR2 SQIVND (reference sequence). J lost 4 bases, V lost 6 bases, and 6 bases had no gene match. The CDR3 runs to 14 residues.

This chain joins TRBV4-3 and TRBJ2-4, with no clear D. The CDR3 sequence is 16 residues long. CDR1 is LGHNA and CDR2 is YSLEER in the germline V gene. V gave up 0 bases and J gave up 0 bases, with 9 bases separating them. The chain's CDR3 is CASSQDRTVAKNIQYF. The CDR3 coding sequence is TGCGCCAGCAGCCAAGATCGTACGGTAGCCAAAAACATTCAGTACTTC.

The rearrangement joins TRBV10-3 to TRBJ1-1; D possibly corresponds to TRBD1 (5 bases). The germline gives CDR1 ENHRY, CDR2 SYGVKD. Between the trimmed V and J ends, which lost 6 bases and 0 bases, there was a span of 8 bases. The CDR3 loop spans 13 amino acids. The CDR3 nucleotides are TGTGCCATCAGAAGGGGCCTGAACACTGAAGCTTTCTTT. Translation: CAIRRGLNTEAFF.

CDR3: CASSHVGGRPQYF. CDR3 in DNA: TGCGCCAGCAGCCATGTGGGGGGACGGCCCCAGTACTTC. The chain employs TRBV4-1 and TRBJ2-5, with D possibly being TRBD2 (6 bases). The CDR3 runs 13 residues. Germline V lookup: CDR1 MGHRA, CDR2 YSYEKL. V gave up 3 bases and J gave up 9 bases, with 14 bases separating them.

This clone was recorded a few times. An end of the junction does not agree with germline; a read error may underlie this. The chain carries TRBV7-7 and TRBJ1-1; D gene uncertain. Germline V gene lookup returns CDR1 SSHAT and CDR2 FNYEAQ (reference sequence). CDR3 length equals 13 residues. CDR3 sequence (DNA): TGTGCTAGCAGCTTAGAAGCGGGGACTGAAGCTTTCTTT. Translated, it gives CASSLEAGTEAFF.

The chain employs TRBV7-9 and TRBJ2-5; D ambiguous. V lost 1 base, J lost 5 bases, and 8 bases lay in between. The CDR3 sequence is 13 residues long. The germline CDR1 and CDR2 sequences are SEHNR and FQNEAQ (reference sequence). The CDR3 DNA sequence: TGTGCCAGCAGCTTAGTTGCGGTGGAGACCCAGTACTTC. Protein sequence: CASSLVAVETQYF.

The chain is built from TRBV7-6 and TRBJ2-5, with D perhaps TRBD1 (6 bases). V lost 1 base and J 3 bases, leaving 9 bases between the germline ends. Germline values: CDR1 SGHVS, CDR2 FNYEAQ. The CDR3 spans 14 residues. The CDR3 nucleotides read TGTGCCAGCAGCTTAGTCCCAGGGGAAGAGACCCAGTACTTC. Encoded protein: CASSLVPGEETQYF.

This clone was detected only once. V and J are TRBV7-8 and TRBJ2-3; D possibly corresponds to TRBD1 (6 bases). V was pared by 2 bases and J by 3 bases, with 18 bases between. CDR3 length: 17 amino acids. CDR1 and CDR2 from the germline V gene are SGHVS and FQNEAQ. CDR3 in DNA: TGTGCCAGCAGCTTACCGTACCGAGTAGGGGGAACAGATACGCAGTATTTT. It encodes CASSLPYRVGGTDTQYF.

CDR3 sequence: CASSRLIDYEQYF. CDR3 DNA: TGTGCCAGTAGTAGACTAATCGACTACGAGCAGTACTTC. The chain is built from TRBV19 and TRBJ2-7, with D perhaps matching TRBD2 (5 bases). CDR1 is LNHDA and CDR2 is SQIVND in the germline V gene (reference sequence). V was trimmed by 4 bases and J by 3 bases, leaving 10 bases between them. This CDR3 has 13 amino acids.

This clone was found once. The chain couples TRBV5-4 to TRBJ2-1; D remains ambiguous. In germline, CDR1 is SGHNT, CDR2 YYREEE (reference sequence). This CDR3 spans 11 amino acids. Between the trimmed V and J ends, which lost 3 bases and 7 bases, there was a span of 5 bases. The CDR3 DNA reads TGTGCCAGCAGCTCTACTAATGAGCAGTTCTTC. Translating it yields CASSSTNEQFF.